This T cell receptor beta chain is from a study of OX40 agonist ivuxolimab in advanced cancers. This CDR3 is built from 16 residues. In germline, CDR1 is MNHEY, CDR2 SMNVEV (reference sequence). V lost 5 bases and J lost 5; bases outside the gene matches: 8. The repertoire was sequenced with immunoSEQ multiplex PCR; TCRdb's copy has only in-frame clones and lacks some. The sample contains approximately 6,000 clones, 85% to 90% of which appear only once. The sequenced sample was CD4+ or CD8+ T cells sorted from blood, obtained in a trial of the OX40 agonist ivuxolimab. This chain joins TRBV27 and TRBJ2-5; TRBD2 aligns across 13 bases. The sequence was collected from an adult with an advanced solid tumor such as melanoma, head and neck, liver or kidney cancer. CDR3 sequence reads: CASSPLAGGPGETQYF. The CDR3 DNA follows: TGTGCCAGCAGTCCACTAGCGGGAGGGCCCGGCGAGACCCAGTACTTC.